The 13 T cell receptor beta chains below all came from one sample that was sequenced in a study of blood T cell repertoires in COVID-19. Produced via immunoSEQ multiplex PCR; TCRdb's table is partial and in-frame only. The profile shows hundreds of thousands of clones, 80% to 90% of them singletons. The material sequenced was peripheral blood. The origin of the receptors is a woman between 50 and 59 years old with acute or convalescent COVID-19.

The J gene is TRBJ1-1, the V gene TRBV5-1, with D possibly matching TRBD1 (5 bases). The CDR3 is 14 residues long. The V end lost 6 bases, the J end lost 0 bases, and 12 bases lay between the germline ends. The germline V gene encodes CDR1 SGHRS and CDR2 YFSETQ. This chain's CDR3 is CASKDSIMNTEAFF. CDR3 nucleotide sequence: TGCGCCAGCAAAGACAGTATTATGAACACTGAAGCTTTCTTT.

CDR3 DNA: TGTGCCAGCAGCCCTAGGGGCCCTGGATCCTACGAGCAGTACTTC. Translated: CASSPRGPGSYEQYF. V is TRBV3-1 (or the pseudogene TRBV3-2) and J is TRBJ2-7, with a weak D call TRBD1 (5 bases). Trimming removed 4 bases at V and 1 base at J, with 14 bases between. The CDR3 extends over 15 amino acids. Germline loops: CDR1 LGHDT, CDR2 YNNKEL (reference sequence).

The rearrangement joins TRBV19 to TRBJ1-2; D is unresolved. Germline values: CDR1 LNHDA, CDR2 SQIVND (reference sequence). The CDR3 consists of 15 residues. V lost 3 bases and J 2 bases, leaving 13 bases between the germline ends. CDR3 DNA sequence: TGTGCCAGTAGTATTGGGCGTCGGTTGAACTATGGCTACACCTTC. It codes for CASSIGRRLNYGYTF.

This rearrangement joins TRBV6-6 to TRBJ2-4, with 7 bases lining up with TRBD1. J lost 4 bases, V lost 0 bases, and 6 bases had no gene match. The CDR3 contains 16 residues. Per germline, CDR1 MNHNY and CDR2 SVGAGI (reference sequence). CDR3 amino acids: CASSYSPGQSKNIQYF. The CDR3 DNA is TGTGCCAGCAGTTACTCCCCGGGACAGTCTAAAAACATTCAGTACTTC.

This chain uses TRBV15 with TRBJ1-2; 7 nucleotides match TRBD1. With V trimmed by 3 bases and J by 3 bases, 7 bases remained unmatched. Germline V gives CDR1 LNHNV, CDR2 YYDKDF (reference sequence). The CDR3 has 15 amino acids. The CDR3 region has the DNA TGTGCCACCAGCAGTGGGACAGATAAGTACTATGGCTACACCTTC. The encoded protein is CATSSGTDKYYGYTF.

The chain uses TRBV10-1 and TRBJ1-4; no firm D call. The length of the CDR3 is 14 residues. The germline V gene encodes CDR1 WNHNN and CDR2 SYGVQD (reference sequence). V lost 9 bases to trimming and J lost 0 bases, with 11 bases between them. CDR3 in DNA: TGCGCCAGACCGTACTTGGCAACTAATGAAAAACTGTTTTTT. This translates into CARPYLATNEKLFF.

This rearrangement joins TRBV27 to TRBJ1-4; D is perhaps TRBD1 (5 bases). The germline V and J ends were trimmed by 3 bases and 8 bases, with 13 bases remaining between them. There are 14 residues in the CDR3. Germline lookup yields CDR1 MNHEY and CDR2 SMNVEV (reference sequence). The CDR3 sequence is CASSLVPQGEKLFF. In DNA, the CDR3 is TGTGCCAGCAGTTTGGTCCCCCAGGGAGAAAAACTGTTTTTT.

This clone was picked up one time. This chain connects TRBV19 to TRBJ2-5; TRBD1 is a possible D gene (6 bases). This CDR3 is built from 14 residues. CDR1 is LNHDA, CDR2 SQIVND, per germline (reference sequence). V lost 3 bases and J 2 bases, leaving 10 bases between the germline ends. The CDR3 DNA is TGTGCCAGTAGTATCGCAGGGGCTCAAGAGACCCAGTACTTC. Its protein product is CASSIAGAQETQYF.

This clone was counted a single time. The chain carries TRBV3-1 (or the pseudogene TRBV3-2) and TRBJ2-2, with D perhaps TRBD2 (5 bases). Deletions cut 3 bases from V and 2 bases from J, with 22 bases between. Germline V gene sequence: CDR1 LGHDT, CDR2 YNNKEL (reference sequence). The CDR3 has 19 amino acids. The CDR3 nucleotides are TGTGCCAGCAGCCAGCCTCGGTTCAGTTCTCGGGAAAACACCGGGGAGCTGTTTTTT. Protein: CASSQPRFSSRENTGELFF.

The gene calls are TRBV27 and TRBJ1-5, with 7 bases fitting TRBD1. CDR1 and CDR2 (germline): MNHEY, SMNVEV (reference sequence). The CDR3 totals 16 residues. Trimming cost V 5 bases and J 3 bases; bases outside gene matches: 10. DNA for the CDR3: TGTGCCAGCAGTCCCATCCGGGACAGCCACAATCAGCCCCAGCATTTT. It encodes CASSPIRDSHNQPQHF.

CDR3 amino acids: CASSYETGNTEAFF. The CDR3 DNA sequence: TGTGCCAGCAGTTACGAAACAGGGAACACTGAAGCTTTCTTT. The chain joins TRBV6-6 to TRBJ1-1; TRBD1 might be the D (5 bases). Trimming took off 2 bases at V and 1 base at J, with 8 bases between the two ends. Germline CDR1 reads MNHNY; CDR2 reads SVGAGI (reference sequence). The CDR3 is made up of 14 amino acids.

V is TRBV5-1 and J is TRBJ1-3, with TRBD1 matching 9 bases. Looked up from germline, CDR1 is SGHRS and CDR2 is YFSETQ. CDR3 length: 17 amino acids. With 4 bases clipped from V and 0 bases from J, the junction kept 8 bases outside the gene matches. The CDR3 region is CASSRTGDLTSGNTIYF. Written as DNA, the CDR3 is TGCGCCAGCAGCCGGACAGGGGACCTAACCTCTGGAAACACCATATATTTT.

The chain recombines TRBV11-2 with TRBJ2-7, with 8 bases lining up with TRBD2. The CDR3 has 14 amino acids. Germline V gives CDR1 SGHAT, CDR2 FQNNGV. Trimming cost V 5 bases and J 4 bases; bases outside gene matches: 7. The CDR3 DNA sequence: TGTGCCAGCAGCCTCAGCGGGAGATTGTACGAGCAGTACTTC. It encodes CASSLSGRLYEQYF.